This T cell receptor (beta chain) was identified in a study of blood T cell repertoires in COVID-19. Study as a whole: PBMCs, B-cell-depleted T cells, or T cells provided the cDNA or gDNA that made up the material.

Participants had their cohort set by participant-reported clinical history. The authors' processing: Amplifying reference gene primers gave estimates of nucleated cell counts. Method: immunoSEQ multiplex PCR; TCRdb's copy keeps in-frame clones and lacks some. From that table come the V and J calls and clone size; the DNA was used to work out D and trimming. This table holds hundreds of thousands of clones, 75% to 90% found once. The TCR was taken from a man aged 18-30 years who had recovered from COVID-19. The sequenced sample consisted of PBMCs or T cells enriched from blood (not recorded which).

The CDR3: CSVVSPTGTYEQYF. The CDR3 DNA reads TGCAGCGTAGTAAGCCCGACAGGGACCTACGAGCAGTACTTC. The chain carries TRBV29-1 and TRBJ2-7; 7 nucleotides match TRBD1. CDR3 length: 14 residues. Germline V CDR1 and CDR2: SQVTM, ANQGSEA. V was pared by 6 bases and J by 2 bases, with 10 bases of the junction left unmatched.